Listed here are 27 T cell receptor beta chains from one sample, sequenced in a study of shared clonotypes between healthy human individuals. The assay was immunoSEQ multiplex PCR, and TCRdb's table has in-frame clones only and misses some. The data contain some 2.1 million clones, around 95% of them singletons. Sequencing was performed on naive CD4+ T cells sorted from blood. The sample's subset: CD45RA+ positively selected. The receptor source for this set is a man aged 18 to 29 in good health.

The chain is built from TRBV7-9 and TRBJ1-6, with a tentative D call TRBD1 (5 bases). The CDR3 sequence is 12 residues long. Germline-derived CDR1 and CDR2 are SEHNR and FQNEAQ (reference sequence). V lost 5 bases and J lost 10, with 9 bases in between. CDR3 protein: CASSPQGSPLHF. CDR3 bases: TGTGCCAGCAGCCCCCAGGGCTCACCCCTCCACTTT.

The chain combines TRBV5-1 with TRBJ2-7, with TRBD2 matching over 11 bases. Per germline, CDR1 SGHRS and CDR2 YFSETQ. V lost 2 bases, J lost 4 bases, and 5 bases stayed unmatched. The CDR3 extends over 15 amino acids. CDR3 amino acids: CASSFSTSGAYEQYF. CDR3 DNA: TGCGCCAGCAGCTTCTCGACTAGCGGGGCATACGAGCAGTACTTC.

This clone was seen a handful of times. The genes are TRBV15 and TRBJ2-5, with D possibly matching TRBD2 (6 bases). TRBJ2-7 explains the end of the DNA better; the J call may be wrong. Per the germline V gene, CDR1 is LNHNV and CDR2 is YYDKDF (reference sequence). The CDR3 sequence is 13 residues long. The CDR3 coding sequence is TGTGCCACCAGCGCCGGGAGCTCCTACGAGCAGTACTTC. It encodes CATSAGSSYEQYF.

The rearrangement uses TRBV10-3 and TRBJ2-7; 8 positions agree with TRBD1. The CDR3 spans 13 residues. Trimming took 6 bases from V and 5 from J; bases not matched to a gene: 6. The V gene's germline CDR1 is ENHRY and CDR2 SYGVKD. The CDR3: CAIRDRGINEQYF. The CDR3 DNA is TGTGCCATCAGAGACAGGGGAATCAACGAGCAGTACTTC.

The chain links TRBV5-1 to TRBJ2-3, with 10 positions matching TRBD2. V lost 1 base to trimming and J lost 3 bases; unmatched junction nucleotides: 5. Germline loops: CDR1 SGHRS, CDR2 YFSETQ. This CDR3 contains 16 residues. CDR3 amino acids: CASSLFTSGETDTQYF. CDR3 DNA sequence: TGCGCCAGCAGCTTGTTCACTAGCGGGGAGACAGATACGCAGTATTTT.

The CDR3 DNA sequence: TGTGCCTGGAGTGAACAGGGTCTATCTGAAAAACTGTTTTTT. Protein product: CAWSEQGLSEKLFF. The V gene is TRBV30, the J gene TRBJ1-4, with D perhaps matching TRBD1 (6 bases). V gave up 1 base and J gave up 7 bases, with 13 bases separating them. Germline V gives CDR1 GTSNPN, CDR2 SVGIG (reference sequence). CDR3 length equals 14 residues.

The chain is built from TRBV11-2 and TRBJ2-5; 12 bases agree with TRBD2. In germline, CDR1 is SGHAT, CDR2 FQNNGV. Trimming cost V 5 bases and J 4 bases; bases outside gene matches: 2. This CDR3 is 14 amino acids long. CDR3 sequence (DNA): TGTGCCAGCAGCGCGGGACTAGCGGGAGAGACCCAGTACTTC. Encoded protein: CASSAGLAGETQYF.

The chain is built from TRBV5-1 and TRBJ1-5; maybe TRBD1 (6 bases). Trimming removed 6 bases from V and 2 bases from J, with 15 bases in between. The CDR3 sequence is 15 residues long. Per the germline V gene, CDR1 is SGHRS and CDR2 is YFSETQ. The DNA of the CDR3 is TGCGCCAGCACCTTAGATGGGGGCGGCAATCAGCCCCAGCATTTT. Translated: CASTLDGGGNQPQHF.

The chain has TRBV2 and TRBJ2-7; a weak D match, TRBD2 (6 bases). With 8 bases removed from V and 1 base from J, the gap between germline ends came to 9 bases. The CDR3 contains 12 residues. Germline values: CDR1 SNHLY, CDR2 FYNNEI. The DNA of the CDR3 is TGTGCCAGCGCTCGGGGGTCCTACGAGCAGTACTTC. Translated, it gives CASARGSYEQYF.

The rearrangement joins TRBV7-2 to TRBJ1-5; TRBD1 might be the D (5 bases). The CDR3 covers 15 residues. V lost 2 bases to trimming and J lost 2 bases, with 10 bases between them. Germline V gene lookup returns CDR1 SGHTA and CDR2 FQGNSA. The CDR3: CASSLFQGGNQPQHF. Written as DNA, the CDR3 is TGTGCCAGCAGCTTATTCCAAGGGGGCAATCAGCCCCAGCATTTT.

V gene TRBV6-5 combines with J gene TRBJ2-2, with TRBD2 as a possible D gene (5 bases). Germline-derived CDR1 and CDR2 are MNHEY and SVGAGI. V was clipped by 2 bases and J by 4 bases, with 14 bases between them. The CDR3 has 16 amino acids. Written as DNA, the CDR3 is TGTGCCAGCAGTTACATGGACTGGTGGGGCACCGGGGAGCTGTTTTTT. It specifies CASSYMDWWGTGELFF.

On this clone itself: Other nucleotide sequences from this sample produce the same CDR3. The V gene is TRBV5-1, the J gene TRBJ2-3; 8 positions agree with TRBD2. This CDR3 spans 15 amino acids. V lost 4 bases and J lost 0; bases outside the gene matches: 4. Germline V gene lookup returns CDR1 SGHRS and CDR2 YFSETQ. Here the CDR3 DNA reads TGCGCCAGCAGCGTAAGCGGGGGTAGCACAGATACGCAGTATTTT. This gives the protein CASSVSGGSTDTQYF.

The rearrangement joins TRBV12-5 to TRBJ1-4; D is undetermined. The CDR3 runs to 14 residues. CDR1 LGHNT and CDR2 FRNRAP come from the germline V gene. Trimming removed 1 base at V and 4 bases at J, with 7 bases between. The CDR3 sequence: CASGLGGSNEKLFF. The CDR3 nucleotides read TGTGCTAGTGGTTTGGGAGGGAGTAATGAAAAACTGTTTTTT.

The chain has TRBV27 and TRBJ2-2, with D possibly TRBD2 on 6 matching bases. Trimming removed 1 base from V and 2 bases from J, with 11 bases in between. Looked up from germline, CDR1 is MNHEY and CDR2 is SMNVEV (reference sequence). The CDR3 has 16 residues. The DNA of the CDR3 is TGTGCCAGCAGTTTATGGGGTAGCGGAAACACCGGGGAGCTGTTTTTT. It yields the protein CASSLWGSGNTGELFF.

The rearrangement joins TRBV4-2 to TRBJ2-1; 14 nucleotides match TRBD2. Germline V gives CDR1 LGHNA, CDR2 YNFKEQ. The CDR3 has 16 residues. The junction had 4 bases not matched to a gene; V was cut back by 1 base and J by 8 bases. In DNA, the CDR3 is TGTGCCAGCAGCCAAGTCTGGGGACTAGCGGGGGATGAGCAGTTCTTC. Amino acid sequence: CASSQVWGLAGDEQFF.

J is TRBJ1-1 and V is TRBV6-1, with 12 nucleotides matching TRBD1. CDR1 is MNHNS, CDR2 SASEGT, per germline. The J segment lost 5 bases and the V segment lost 4 bases, leaving 8 bases of the junction unmatched. This CDR3 comprises 16 residues. The CDR3 loop is CASSVAGTGGRTEAFF. The CDR3, as DNA: TGTGCCAGCAGTGTAGCCGGGACAGGGGGCCGAACTGAAGCTTTCTTT.

This clone was picked up one time. The J gene is TRBJ2-3, the V gene TRBV28, with 7 bases fitting TRBD2. CDR3 length equals 19 residues. CDR1 and CDR2 (germline): MDHEN, SYDVKM. J gave up 0 bases and V 1 base, and 13 bases lay outside the gene matches. CDR3 bases: TGTGCCAGCAGTTTATTGGCTAGCGGCCCGCTCCTTAGCACAGATACGCAGTATTTT. It codes for CASSLLASGPLLSTDTQYF. The full variable domain, with the rest looked up from reference TRBV28 and TRBJ2-3, is DVKVTQSSRYLVKRTGEKVFLECVQDMDHENMFWYRQDPGLGLRLIYFSYDVKMKEKGDIPEGYSVSREKKERFSLILESASTNQTSMYLCASSLLASGPLLSTDTQYFGPGTRLTVL.

This rearrangement joins TRBV2 to TRBJ2-1; D call uncertain. The V gene lost 8 bases and the J gene lost 8 bases, with 10 bases spanning the gap. The CDR3 consists of 11 residues. CDR1 SNHLY and CDR2 FYNNEI come from the germline V gene. In DNA form, the CDR3 reads TGTGCCAGCTCCAAGGTCCATGAGCAGTTCTTC. It specifies CASSKVHEQFF. The full variable domain, in which reference TRBV2 and TRBJ2-1 provide the parts outside the CDR3, is EPEVTQTPSHQVTQMGQEVILRCVPISNHLYFYWYRQILGQKVEFLVSFYNNEISEKSEIFDDQFSVERPDGSNFTLKIRSTKLEDSAMYFCASSKVHEQFFGPGTRLTVL.

The chain couples TRBV6-1 to TRBJ2-1; 12 nucleotides match TRBD2. The CDR3 is made up of 16 amino acids. Germline values: CDR1 MNHNS, CDR2 SASEGT. Trimming at V came to 2 bases and at J to 8 bases, leaving 7 bases not matched to a gene. The chain's CDR3 is CASSETPSGGADEQFF. CDR3 sequence (DNA): TGTGCCAGCAGTGAAACGCCTAGCGGGGGGGCGGATGAGCAGTTCTTC.

V gene TRBV5-6 combines with J gene TRBJ2-3; 8 nucleotides align to TRBD2. Germline-derived CDR1 and CDR2 are SGHDT and YYEEEE. J lost 3 bases, V lost 0 bases, and 6 bases had no gene match. The CDR3 is made up of 16 amino acids. CDR3: CASSLVVQRGTDTQYF. The CDR3, as DNA: TGTGCCAGCAGCTTGGTGGTTCAGCGGGGGACAGATACGCAGTATTTT. Full variable domain (rest looked up from reference TRBV5-6 and TRBJ2-3): DAGVTQSPTHLIKTRGQQVTLRCSPKSGHDTVSWYQQALGQGPQFIFQYYEEEERQRGNFPDRFSGHQFPNYSSELNVNALLLGDSALYLCASSLVVQRGTDTQYFGPGTRLTVL.

The gene calls are TRBV5-6 and TRBJ1-5; D perhaps matches TRBD1 (5 bases). The CDR3 is made up of 13 amino acids. Trimming stripped 5 bases from V and 4 bases from J, with 10 bases between. Germline CDR1 is SGHDT and CDR2 is YYEEEE. The CDR3 coding sequence is TGTGCCAGCAGTCCAGGGCAAAATCAGCCCCAGCATTTT. It codes for CASSPGQNQPQHF.

The chain employs TRBV4-3 and TRBJ2-6; maybe TRBD1 (6 bases). V was pared by 3 bases and J by 1 base, with 10 bases between. Germline values: CDR1 LGHNA, CDR2 YSLEER. This CDR3 spans 16 amino acids. CDR3 DNA sequence: TGCGCCAGCAGCCAGGGACAAGTTTCTGGGGCCAACGTCCTGACTTTC. Protein product: CASSQGQVSGANVLTF.

The chain carries TRBV2 and TRBJ1-5, with 7 bases that match TRBD1. Trimming took 4 bases from V and 0 from J; bases not matched to a gene: 12. CDR3 length: 18 residues. CDR1 SNHLY and CDR2 FYNNEI come from the germline V gene. The CDR3 sequence: CASSAPRTGLLSNQPQHF. The DNA for the CDR3 is TGTGCCAGCAGTGCCCCCCGGACAGGTCTACTTAGCAATCAGCCCCAGCATTTT.

This sequence joins TRBV10-3 and TRBJ2-2, with TRBD1 identical over 7 bases. CDR1 is ENHRY and CDR2 is SYGVKD in the germline V gene. The V segment lost 5 bases and the J segment 0 bases; nucleotides outside the gene matches: 3. The CDR3 has 15 residues. The CDR3 reads CAISPTGPNTGELFF. DNA for the CDR3: TGTGCCATCAGTCCGACAGGGCCGAACACCGGGGAGCTGTTTTTT.

This chain connects TRBV29-1 to TRBJ2-1, with D unclear. The V and J ends lost 7 bases and 6 bases respectively, with 19 bases between them. This CDR3 region has 14 residues. Germline CDR1 is SQVTM and CDR2 is ANQGSEA. The chain's CDR3 is CSALRPDGRNEQFF. For the CDR3, the DNA is TGCAGCGCCCTGCGGCCCGACGGACGCAATGAGCAGTTCTTC.

The J gene is TRBJ2-7, the V gene TRBV27; TRBD1 matches at 7 bases. The CDR3 length is 14 residues. CDR1 is MNHEY, CDR2 SMNVEV, per germline (reference sequence). V lost 5 bases, J lost 1 base, and 5 bases stayed unmatched. The CDR3 loop is CASSTRDSSYEQYF. CDR3 DNA: TGTGCCAGCAGTACAAGGGACAGTTCCTACGAGCAGTACTTC.

This clone has just one count. The chain couples TRBV28 to TRBJ2-1; D might be TRBD2 (5 bases). In germline, CDR1 is MDHEN, CDR2 SYDVKM. The CDR3 sequence is 13 residues long. Trimming removed 8 bases from V and 2 bases from J, with 10 bases in between. DNA for the CDR3: TGTGCCAGCGGACGGGAAGCCTACAATGAGCAGTTCTTC. Translated, it gives CASGREAYNEQFF.